This is a list of T cell receptor beta chains from one sample in a study of Graves' ophthalmopathy and Graves' hyperthyroidism. TCRdb passed the multiplex PCR reads through MiXCR, listing each CDR3 protein once. The sample carries approximately 540,000 distinct CDR3 sequences, 35% to 45% recorded once. The sequencing input was peripheral blood or thyroid tissue (not recorded which). These receptors originate from an adult man with Graves' hyperthyroidism. Both conserved end residues are trimmed from each CDR3.

J: TRBJ2-7; V: TRBV19; CDR3: ASSIVAGGQGTSYEQY
J: TRBJ2-5; V: TRBV7-8; CDR3: ASSRNIQETQY
J: TRBJ2-3; V: TRBV12-3/TRBV12-4; CDR3: ASSRGLAGGPDTQY
J: TRBJ1-4; V: TRBV28; CDR3: ASSSRRGSAEKLF
J: -; V: TRBV10-2; CDR3: ASSRTGGAVDTQY
J: TRBJ2-5; V: TRBV5-1; CDR3: ASSLLGQLQETQY
J: TRBJ1-4; V: TRBV29-1; CDR3: SVEEYLTGGPNEKLF
J: TRBJ2-5; V: TRBV3-1; CDR3: ASGLAGLYQETQY
J: TRBJ2-7; V: TRBV29-1; CDR3: SVEDSSYEQY
J: TRBJ1-1; V: TRBV12-3/TRBV12-4; CDR3: ASRKPGQAMNTEAF
J: TRBJ1-2; V: TRBV15; CDR3: ATSDPEGGQGGNYGYT
J: TRBJ2-5; V: TRBV7-2; CDR3: ASSAGTSVETQY
J: -; V: TRBV24-1; CDR3: ATSVLAGDEQF
J: TRBJ1-1; V: TRBV12-3/TRBV12-4; CDR3: ASSFGGLEAF
J: TRBJ1-4; V: TRBV6-6; CDR3: ASSLTGTGSPTNEKLF
J: TRBJ2-3; V: TRBV10-3; CDR3: AISEGGGAGTDTQY
J: TRBJ2-1; V: TRBV7-9; CDR3: ASSPDSLWNEQF
J: TRBJ1-4; V: TRBV20-1; CDR3: SASKPGQTTNEKLF
J: TRBJ1-2; V: TRBV7-9; CDR3: ASSPYLTGSYGYT
J: TRBJ2-2; V: TRBV19; CDR3: ASSQFDTGELF
J: TRBJ2-7; V: TRBV10-3; CDR3: AISGDFTYEQY
J: TRBJ1-5; V: TRBV19; CDR3: ASSIPHTRNSNQPQH
J: TRBJ2-5; V: TRBV2; CDR3: ASLGPSGETQY
J: TRBJ2-5; V: TRBV12-3/TRBV12-4; CDR3: ASTPPSGRYQETQY
J: TRBJ1-2; V: TRBV19; CDR3: ATGTGAYGYT
J: TRBJ2-1; V: TRBV7-3; CDR3: ASSLLSVNEQF
J: TRBJ2-2; V: TRBV29-1; CDR3: SVLGQGSRELF
J: TRBJ1-3; V: TRBV5-8; CDR3: ASSSGEGSGNTIY
J: TRBJ2-1; V: TRBV2; CDR3: ASSVIMQGDEQF
J: TRBJ1-6; V: TRBV6-1; CDR3: ASSALTGDYNSPLH
J: TRBJ1-5; V: TRBV24-1; CDR3: ATSTGATNQPQH
J: TRBJ1-5; V: TRBV28; CDR3: ASRWEYQPQH
J: TRBJ2-5; V: TRBV29-1; CDR3: TMRDVGRETQY
J: TRBJ2-7; V: TRBV11-2; CDR3: AGTVGRTSSYEQY
J: TRBJ1-2; V: TRBV25-1; CDR3: ASSGYEQADNYGYT
J: TRBJ1-2; V: TRBV9; CDR3: ASRPTPGQGQTNYGYT
J: TRBJ1-4; V: TRBV7-7; CDR3: ASSLGGGFGEKLF
J: TRBJ2-5; V: TRBV10-3; CDR3: AISGAGGIATQY
J: TRBJ1-2; V: TRBV7-3; CDR3: ASSLGSGGQMLGYT
J: TRBJ2-2; V: TRBV2; CDR3: ASSIPVGSNTGELF
J: TRBJ1-5; V: TRBV12-3/TRBV12-4; CDR3: ASSMLEDQPQH
J: TRBJ1-1; V: TRBV2; CDR3: ASSEWQRSTEAF
J: TRBJ2-5; V: TRBV20-1; CDR3: SAKMDRANMETQY